Detailed here is one T cell receptor beta chain. Its antigen is unknown. No per-base quality is available; no much larger clone lies one base away. The CDR3 starts with the cysteine, ends with the phenylalanine, and has 16 residues. Here the CDR3 DNA is all that survives: 48 bases in frame from base 1. The germline V gene supplies CDR1 SGHVS and CDR2 FNYEAQ. Trimming takes 2 bases from V and 4 bases from J, and the germline ends sit 14 bases apart. This entry comes from a study of blood T cell repertoires in COVID-19 (dated by TCRdb to 2018 to 2021). About the investigation overall: Recovered participants in ImmuneRACE Cohort 3 were defined as having two consecutive negative NP/OP PCR tests, clearance from a healthcare professional, or resolution of symptoms. Collaborator samples came from the United States, Italy and Spain and covered acute and convalescent phases of COVID-19. The material from the prospective study consisted of cDNA or gDNA derived from T cells, B-cell-depleted T cells, or PBMCs. Deeply sampled blood TCRbeta repertoires from subjects exposed to, actively infected with, or recovered from COVID-19 were included in the dataset. A freely available public database, intended as a resource for researchers studying the immune response to SARS-CoV-2, is where the repertoires were released. Samples were obtained from the ongoing ImmuneRACE study (first 160 participants) and from some 1,300 subjects provided by 6 global collaborators. A de-identified subject ID, COVID-19 status, age in years and sex were almost always included in the sample metadata. Where HLA class I and class II types were available, the types were taken from metadata supplied by the sample provider, not from assay-based typing.

Participants in the prospective study were aged roughly 18 to 95 years, lived in about two dozen United States geographic areas, and enrolled through a virtual design. In the prospective study, participants were assigned to cohorts based on the clinical history participants reported in a screening survey and a study questionnaire. In the prospective study, whole blood, serum and a nasopharyngeal or oropharyngeal swab were collected from each participant by mobile phlebotomists. Additional blood draws and questionnaires over an approximately two-month period could optionally be provided by prospective study participants. Before DNA extraction, prospective study blood samples were shipped either frozen or at room temperature. Results and caveats for the whole study, not just this receptor: The quantity of clinical and demographic metadata differed by source and by participant and was supplied without curation.

TCRbeta CDR3 regions were amplified from genomic DNA by means of the immunoSEQ Assay, a bias-controlled multiplex PCR. The study's processing was this. Within the assay, amplification of reference gene primers was used to estimate how many nucleated cells each sample contained. To quantify the absolute abundance of each unique TCRbeta CDR3 rearrangement, sequence reads were collapsed and filtered. For each sample, productive Simpson clonality was calculated as the square root of Simpson's diversity index over productive rearrangements. Held by TCRdb, this immuneACCESS table contains in-frame sequences only and omits some clones. Under half of the omission traces to an unresolved V gene where checked; the cause of the rest is unknown. That table gives V, J and clone size, and the DNA gave D and trimming. A total of 250,000 to 350,000 clones appear in this sample, around nine tenths of them only once. The ten top clones hold under 2.5% of the sample.

This chain joins TRBV7-6 to TRBJ1-4, with the D gene not clear enough to name. The source of this sequence is a woman between 55 and 75 years old in a cohort exposed to, infected with or recovered from COVID-19 (not recorded which). The sequenced sample was PBMCs or T cells enriched from blood (not recorded which). The CDR3 has the sequence CASSLRRGANNEKLFF. The nucleotide sequence reads TGTGCCAGCAGCTTAAGGCGTGGAGCCAATAATGAAAAACTGTTTTTT.